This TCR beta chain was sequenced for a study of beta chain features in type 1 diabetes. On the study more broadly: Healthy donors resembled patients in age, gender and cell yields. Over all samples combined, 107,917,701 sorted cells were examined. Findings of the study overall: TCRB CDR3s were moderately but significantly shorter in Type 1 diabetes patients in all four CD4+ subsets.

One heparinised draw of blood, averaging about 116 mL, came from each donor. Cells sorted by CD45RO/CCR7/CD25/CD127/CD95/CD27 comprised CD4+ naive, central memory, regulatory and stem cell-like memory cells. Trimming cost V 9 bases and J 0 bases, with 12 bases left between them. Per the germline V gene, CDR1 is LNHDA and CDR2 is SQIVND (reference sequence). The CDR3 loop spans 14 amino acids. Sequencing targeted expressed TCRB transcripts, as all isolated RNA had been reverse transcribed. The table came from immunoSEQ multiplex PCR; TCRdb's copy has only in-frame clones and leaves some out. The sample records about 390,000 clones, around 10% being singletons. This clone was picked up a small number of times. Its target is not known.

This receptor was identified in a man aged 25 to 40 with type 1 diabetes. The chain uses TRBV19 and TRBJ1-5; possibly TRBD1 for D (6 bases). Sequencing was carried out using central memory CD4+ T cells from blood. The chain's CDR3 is CASQGKHSNQPQHF. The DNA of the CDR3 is TGTGCCAGCCAGGGGAAACATAGCAATCAGCCCCAGCATTTT.